Listed here are 18 T cell receptor beta chains from one sample, sequenced in a study of T-cell memory formation after mild COVID-19. MiXCR, applied by TCRdb to the 5' RACE reads, yields one record per CDR3 protein. Of 250,000 to 350,000 distinct CDR3 sequences listed, around 15% are singletons. The sample consisted of PBMCs or a T cell subset sorted from them (not recorded which). These receptors were collected from a man aged 18 to 30 who had mild COVID-19 (a few samples of this study predate the infection). Cell type and time point are not known.

The J gene is TRBJ1-2, the V gene TRBV7-2, with 7 bases fitting TRBD1. CDR3 length: 14 residues. The germline CDR1 and CDR2 sequences are SGHTA and FQGNSA. V gave up 3 bases and J gave up 8 bases; unmatched junction bases: 9. The CDR3 spells CASSLDDRAGGYTF. DNA for the CDR3: TGTGCCAGCAGCTTGGACGACAGGGCGGGAGGCTACACCTTC.

The chain joins TRBV4-3 to TRBJ1-5, with D possibly TRBD1 on 6 matching bases. The CDR3 totals 17 residues. Trimming stripped 0 bases from V and 0 bases from J, with 12 bases between. Germline values: CDR1 LGHNA, CDR2 YSLEER. The CDR3 sequence is CASSQDSRGYSNQPQHF. DNA for the CDR3: TGCGCCAGCAGCCAAGATAGCAGGGGTTATAGCAATCAGCCCCAGCATTTT.

This clonotype turned up a few times. The chain joins TRBV18 to TRBJ1-1; D is ambiguous. CDR1 is KGHSH and CDR2 is LQKENI in the germline V gene. The CDR3 length is 16 residues. Trimming removed 2 bases at V and 1 base at J, with 14 bases between. The CDR3 DNA reads as TGTGCCAGCTCACCATTCGATCTATCAGGGAACACTGAAGCTTTCTTT. Translating it yields CASSPFDLSGNTEAFF.

The J gene is TRBJ2-4, the V gene TRBV7-9; a possible D gene is TRBD1 (5 bases). The CDR3 runs 13 residues. The germline gives CDR1 SEHNR, CDR2 FQNEAQ (reference sequence). Deletions cut 2 bases from V and 5 bases from J, with 7 bases between. The CDR3: CASSLLGENIQYF. The CDR3 DNA reads as TGTGCCAGCAGCTTATTAGGGGAAAACATTCAGTACTTC. The complete variable domain, with remaining parts taken from reference TRBV7-9 and TRBJ2-4, reads DTGVSQNPRHKITKRGQNVTFRCDPISEHNRLYWYRQTLGQGPEFLTYFQNEAQLEKSRLLSDRFSAERPKGSFSTLEIQRTEQGDSAMYLCASSLLGENIQYFGAGTRLSVL.

This chain uses TRBV5-1 with TRBJ2-1, with 9 bases identical to TRBD2. Per germline, CDR1 SGHRS and CDR2 YFSETQ. CDR3 length: 15 amino acids. V was pared by 4 bases and J by 4 bases, with 6 bases of the junction left unmatched. CDR3 protein: CASSGGLAGYNEQFF. The CDR3 DNA reads TGCGCCAGCAGCGGCGGCCTAGCGGGGTACAATGAGCAGTTCTTC.

This clonotype came up a few times. The rearrangement uses TRBV19 and TRBJ1-2; 7 bases are shared with TRBD1. Germline lookup yields CDR1 LNHDA and CDR2 SQIVND (reference sequence). This CDR3 is 14 amino acids long. V was pared by 4 bases and J by 8 bases, with 10 bases of the junction left unmatched. CDR3 in amino acids: CASSNAAGGRGYTF. CDR3 bases: TGTGCCAGTAGTAATGCGGCAGGGGGACGCGGCTACACCTTC.

This chain joins TRBV15 and TRBJ1-5, with 10 bases lining up with TRBD1. Germline loops: CDR1 LNHNV, CDR2 YYDKDF (reference sequence). The CDR3 totals 16 residues. V shed 1 base and J 5 bases; nucleotides not matched to a gene: 5. CDR3 amino acids: CATSRAGTGVDQPQHF. For the CDR3, the DNA is TGTGCCACCAGCAGAGCCGGGACAGGGGTCGATCAGCCCCAGCATTTT.

This clonotype has just a few counts. The chain uses TRBV9 and TRBJ2-7; 7 nucleotides line up with TRBD1. CDR1 is SGDLS and CDR2 is YYNGEE in the germline V gene. V dropped 4 bases and J dropped 3; count of bases not matched to a gene: 10. The CDR3 sequence is 15 residues long. This CDR3 is CASSSRPQGDYEQYF. The CDR3 DNA is TGTGCCAGCAGCTCGAGACCCCAGGGGGACTACGAGCAGTACTTC.

This clonotype was seen repeatedly, ten times or more. V usage is TRBV6-5 and J usage is TRBJ2-3, with D perhaps matching TRBD2 (6 bases). The CDR3 length is 16 residues. Trimming removed 2 bases from V and 2 bases from J, with 14 bases in between. Germline loops: CDR1 MNHEY, CDR2 SVGAGI. Here the CDR3 reads CASSYLDYSDTDTQYF. In DNA form, the CDR3 reads TGTGCCAGCAGTTACCTGGACTATTCTGACACAGATACGCAGTATTTT.

In its sample, this clonotype was seen a few times. V usage is TRBV5-1 and J usage is TRBJ2-7; D not certain. The CDR3 is made up of 12 amino acids. Per the germline V gene, CDR1 is SGHRS and CDR2 is YFSETQ. The V and J ends lost 5 bases and 7 bases respectively, with 13 bases between them. CDR3 nucleotide sequence: TGCGCCAGCAGTTCGTCAACTTTGGAGCAGTACTTC. This translates into CASSSSTLEQYF.

V and J are TRBV4-1 and TRBJ2-7; D is ambiguous. This CDR3 is 14 amino acids long. Germline CDR1 is MGHRA and CDR2 is YSYEKL. The germline V and J ends were trimmed by 1 base and 5 bases, with 12 bases remaining between them. The CDR3 DNA reads as TGCGCCAGCAGCCAAGTGGTAGGGAACGACGAGCAGTACTTC. As protein: CASSQVVGNDEQYF.

The chain is built from TRBV4-1 and TRBJ2-4; D is ambiguous. From germline, CDR1 is MGHRA and CDR2 YSYEKL. This CDR3 is 11 amino acids long. Between the trimmed V and J ends, which lost 1 base and 9 bases, there was a span of 4 bases. For the CDR3, the DNA is TGCGCCAGCAGCCAAGGGGGCATTCAGTACTTC. It codes for CASSQGGIQYF.

This clonotype was picked up a small number of times. The chain employs TRBV5-1 and TRBJ2-1, with TRBD1 as a possible D gene (7 bases). This CDR3 has 14 amino acids. Trimming took 4 bases from V and 10 from J, leaving 18 bases between them. CDR1 is SGHRS and CDR2 is YFSETQ in the germline V gene. As DNA, the CDR3 is TGCGCCAGCAGCAAGGGGGCGGGGCTGCAGGAGCAGTTCTTC. Amino acids: CASSKGAGLQEQFF.

This clonotype has just a few counts. The chain links TRBV12-3 or TRBV12-4 to TRBJ2-5; no firm D call. The CDR3 spans 14 residues. Trimming shortened V by 5 bases and J by 2 bases, and 12 bases separated the two germline ends. The CDR3 coding sequence is TGTGCCAGCAGTCCCCCGAGCAGGCAAGAGACCCAGTACTTC. Encoded protein: CASSPPSRQETQYF.

V usage is TRBV28 and J usage is TRBJ2-3; 7 positions agree with TRBD1. CDR3 length equals 15 residues. J gave up 5 bases and V 3 bases, and 8 bases lay outside the gene matches. Germline CDR1 MDHEN, CDR2 SYDVKM. DNA for the CDR3: TGTGCCAGCAGTTTTACGAGGGGGCGTATAGATACGCAGTATTTT. It codes for CASSFTRGRIDTQYF.

This clonotype was recorded a few times. This chain uses TRBV7-8 with TRBJ2-1, with 7 bases matching TRBD2. The V segment lost 5 bases and the J segment 5 bases; nucleotides outside the gene matches: 9. Per germline, CDR1 SGHVS and CDR2 FQNEAQ. The CDR3 sequence is 15 residues long. CDR3 nucleotide sequence: TGTGCCAGCAGCGGAGGGGCGGGGGATGACAATGAGCAGTTCTTC. Its translation: CASSGGAGDDNEQFF.

A few counts support this clonotype. The junction shows a germline mismatch at one end, possibly a read error. The chain links TRBV4-2 to TRBJ2-3; D uncertain. Germline V CDR1 and CDR2: LGHNA, YNFKEQ. The CDR3 consists of 16 residues. CDR3 in DNA: TGCGCCAGCAGCCAAGACGAGGCTACTAGCACAGATACGCAGTATTTT. Translation gives CASSQDEATSTDTQYF.

This clonotype was observed a handful of times. The chain carries TRBV9 and TRBJ2-3; D unresolved. The CDR3 has 13 residues. V was shortened by 1 base and J by 5 bases, with 8 bases between the two germline ends. Per germline, CDR1 SGDLS and CDR2 YYNGEE. The CDR3 sequence is CASSVNQIDTQYF. CDR3 nucleotides: TGTGCCAGCAGCGTAAATCAGATAGATACGCAGTATTTT. Filled out from reference TRBV9 and TRBJ2-3, the complete variable domain reads DSGVTQTPKHLITATGQRVTLRCSPRSGDLSVYWYQQSLDQGLQFLIQYYNGEERAKGNILERFSAQQFPDLHSELNLSSLELGDSALYFCASSVNQIDTQYFGPGTRLTVL.